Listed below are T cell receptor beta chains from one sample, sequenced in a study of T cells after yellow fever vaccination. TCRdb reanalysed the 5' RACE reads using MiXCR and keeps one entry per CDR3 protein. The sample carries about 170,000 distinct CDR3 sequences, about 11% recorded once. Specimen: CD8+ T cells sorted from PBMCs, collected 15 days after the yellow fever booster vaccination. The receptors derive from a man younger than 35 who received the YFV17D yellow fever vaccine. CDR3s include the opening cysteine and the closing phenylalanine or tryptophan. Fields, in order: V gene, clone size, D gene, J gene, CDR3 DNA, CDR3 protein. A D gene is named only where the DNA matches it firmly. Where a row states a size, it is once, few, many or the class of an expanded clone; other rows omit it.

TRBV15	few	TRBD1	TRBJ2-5	TGTGCCACCAGCAGACAACCGGGACAGGAGGTGTTC	CATSRQPGQEVF
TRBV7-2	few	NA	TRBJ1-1	TGTGCCAGCAGCTCCGGGCTCGGCACTGAAGCTTTCTTT	CASSSGLGTEAFF
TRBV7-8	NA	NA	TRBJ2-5	TGTGCCAGCAGCGCCCGTAGCAACCCGTACCAAGAGACCCAGTACTTC	CASSARSNPYQETQYF
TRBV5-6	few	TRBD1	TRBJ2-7	TGTGCCAGCAGCTTTGGCCCCGGGACAGAAGGCCCCTACGAGCAGTACTTC	CASSFGPGTEGPYEQYF
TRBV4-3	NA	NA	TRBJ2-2	TGCGCCAGCACCCGGGACCACCCGAACGGGGAGCTGTTTTTT	CASTRDHPNGELFF
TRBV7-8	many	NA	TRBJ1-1	TGTGCCAGCAACCCACTGGGGGGCACTGAAGCTTTCTTT	CASNPLGGTEAFF
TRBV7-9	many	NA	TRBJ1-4	TGTGCCAGCAGCTTATATGAAAAACTGTTTTTT	CASSLYEKLFF
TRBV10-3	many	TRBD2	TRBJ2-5	TGTGCCATCAGTGAGTCAGAGCGGGACTTCGGGACCCAGTACTTC	CAISESERDFGTQYF
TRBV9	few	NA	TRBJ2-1	TGTGCCAGCAGTCGGATGTTGAGGGGGATTGATGAGCAGTTCTTC	CASSRMLRGIDEQFF
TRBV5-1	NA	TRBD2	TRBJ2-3	TGCGCCAGCAGCCCCTGGCGGGGGACTGATACGCAGTATTTT	CASSPWRGTDTQYF
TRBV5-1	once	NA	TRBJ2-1	TGCGCCAGCAGCTTCATAAGGGATGAGCAGTTCTTC	CASSFIRDEQFF
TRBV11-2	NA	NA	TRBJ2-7	TGTGCCAGCCAAGTGGTAGCCCACGAGCAGTACTTC	CASQVVAHEQYF
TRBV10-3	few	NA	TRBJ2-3	TGTGCCATCAGTGACGCTGATAGCACAGATACGCAGTATTTT	CAISDADSTDTQYF
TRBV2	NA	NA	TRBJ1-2	TGTGCCAGCAGTGAAGGCTTCGACAGGCTGCGTGACTATGGCTACACCTTC	CASSEGFDRLRDYGYTF
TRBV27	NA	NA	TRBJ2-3	TGTGCCAGCAGTTATAGTCATCGGGATACGCAGTATTTT	CASSYSHRDTQYF
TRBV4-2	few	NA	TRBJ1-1	TGTGCCAGCAGCAACCCCGGACGGAGCATGAACACTGAAGCTTTCTTT	CASSNPGRSMNTEAFF
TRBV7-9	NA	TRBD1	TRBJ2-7	TGTGCCAGCAGCCCGTTGACAGGGGACGGGGGTGAGCAGTACTTC	CASSPLTGDGGEQYF
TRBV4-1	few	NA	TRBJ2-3	TGCGCCAGCAGCCAAGAGAGTGGGCGAGATACGCAGTATTTT	CASSQESGRDTQYF
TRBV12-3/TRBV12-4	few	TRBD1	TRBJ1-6	TGTGCCAGCAGTTTTAACTCTTTCCAGGGGGCAGGTAATTCACCCCTCCACTTT	CASSFNSFQGAGNSPLHF
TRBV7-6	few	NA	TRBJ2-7	TGTGCCAGCAGCTCCGGGACCGTATTTGGCTCCTACGAGCAGTACTTC	CASSSGTVFGSYEQYF
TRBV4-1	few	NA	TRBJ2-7	TGCGCCAGCAGCCAAGAAGCGGCACTGTTTAACTACGAGCAGTACTTC	CASSQEAALFNYEQYF
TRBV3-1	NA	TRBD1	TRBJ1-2	TGTGCCAGCAGCCCCCTCGGACAGGGATATGGCTACACCTTC	CASSPLGQGYGYTF
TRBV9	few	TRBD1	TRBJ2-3	TGTGCCAGCAGCGGCGGGACAGGGTATCAATTTAGCACAGATACGCAGTATTTT	CASSGGTGYQFSTDTQYF
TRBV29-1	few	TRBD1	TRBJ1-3	TGCAGCGTTCTAACGCAGGGACAGCTCTCTGGAAACACCATATATTTT	CSVLTQGQLSGNTIYF
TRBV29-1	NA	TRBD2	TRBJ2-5	TGCAGCGTCACTAGCGGGGGGGTCCAAGAGACCCAGTACTTC	CSVTSGGVQETQYF
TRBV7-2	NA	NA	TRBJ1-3	TGTGCCAGCATCCCCCTCTATGGAAACACCATATATTTT	CASIPLYGNTIYF
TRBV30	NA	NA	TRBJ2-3	TGTGCCTGGGCAGGGGCAAGCCTCACAGATACGCAGTATTTT	CAWAGASLTDTQYF
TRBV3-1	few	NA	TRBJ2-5	TGTGCCAGCAGCCAAGCCGGGCGACGGGAGACCCAGTACTTC	CASSQAGRRETQYF
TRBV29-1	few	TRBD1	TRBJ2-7	TGCAGCGTTGTAGACAGGGGCTACGAGCAGTACTTC	CSVVDRGYEQYF
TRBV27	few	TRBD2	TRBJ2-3	TGTGCCAGCAGAACCCTGGGGGGGTTGACAGATACGCAGTATTTT	CASRTLGGLTDTQYF
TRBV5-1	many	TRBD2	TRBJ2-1	TGCGCCAGCAGCTTCGCGGGGGGGCGGTACAATGAGCAGTTCTTC	CASSFAGGRYNEQFF
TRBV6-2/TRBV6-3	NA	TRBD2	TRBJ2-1	TGTGCCAGCAGTCCCCTCGACCGACTAGCGGGGGCCACCTTAGAGCAGTTCTTC	CASSPLDRLAGATLEQFF
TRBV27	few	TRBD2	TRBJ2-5	TGTGCCAGCAGTTTATGGGGACTACAAGAGACCCAGTACTTC	CASSLWGLQETQYF
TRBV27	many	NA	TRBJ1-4	TGTGCCAGCAGTTTAGGAGAAGCAACTAATGAAAAACTGTTTTTT	CASSLGEATNEKLFF
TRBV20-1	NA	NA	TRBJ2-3	TGCAGTGGTCGGGTACAGGGAAGAGGCACAGATACGCAGTATTTT	CSGRVQGRGTDTQYF
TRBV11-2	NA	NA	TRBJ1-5	TGTGCCAGCAGCTTAGGGGAGGGAGGCGAGCTCAATCAGCCCCAGCATTTT	CASSLGEGGELNQPQHF
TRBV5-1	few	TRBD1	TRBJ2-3	TGCGCCAGCAGCAGCCGGGACAGGGTTATAGCAGATACGCAGTATTTT	CASSSRDRVIADTQYF
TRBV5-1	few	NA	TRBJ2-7	TGCGCCAGCAGCTTGTGGGACGGAAGCTCCTACGAGCAGTACTTC	CASSLWDGSSYEQYF
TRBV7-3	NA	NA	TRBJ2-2	TGTGCCAGCAGCCAAGCACAGTCCGACACCGGGGAGCTGTTTTTT	CASSQAQSDTGELFF
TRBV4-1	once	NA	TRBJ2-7	TGCGCCAGCAGCCGGATGGGGGCCGAACCGGAGCAGTACTTC	CASSRMGAEPEQYF
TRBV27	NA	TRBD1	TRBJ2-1	TGTGCCAGCATTCGATACAGGGGCCAGGGCGATGAGCAGTTCTTC	CASIRYRGQGDEQFF
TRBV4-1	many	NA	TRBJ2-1	TGCGCCAGCAGCCAAGGAACCTACCAGGAAAATGAGCAGTTCTTC	CASSQGTYQENEQFF
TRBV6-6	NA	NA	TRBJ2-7	TGTGCCAGCAGTTACTCAGGGAGGATAGTGGACGAGCAGTACTTC	CASSYSGRIVDEQYF
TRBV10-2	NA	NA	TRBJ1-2	TGCGCCAGCAGTGTGTCAGGGAACTATGGCTACACCTTC	CASSVSGNYGYTF
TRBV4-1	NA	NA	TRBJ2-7	TGCGCCAGCAGCCATCCAGACAGCTCCTACGAGCAGTACTTC	CASSHPDSSYEQYF